The 18 T cell receptor beta chains given below trace back to one sample, sequenced in a study of human T cells and chemical hapten exposure (TCRdb year 2021). The protocol used for the library was RACE. Instrument used: NextSeq 500. TCRdb redid the processing of the public reads, applying fastp at Q25 and MiXCR, and retained in-frame beta chains. Rows with one shared CDR3 protein collapse into an entry with the most common genes and DNA. This sample is represented by roughly 98,000 distinct CDR3 sequences; roughly 12% of them were singletons. Approximately 2% of the sample goes to the ten largest clones. This specimen's time point label, interpreted: patch test 1, 2 weeks after DPC sensitization. According to the study, the label for this sample's treatment or condition signals: therapeutic diphenylcyclopropenone sensitization with weekly scalp DPC. Material: whole blood, obtained in connection with sensitization to the hapten diphenylcyclopropenone (DPC). All receptors derive from a middle-aged woman with alopecia areata. Some clones in this sample may be carry-over from other donors' samples.

This clonotype has a handful of counts. The chain is built from TRBV30 and TRBJ1-1; D not certain. Per germline, CDR1 GTSNPN and CDR2 SVGIG (reference sequence). With 4 bases removed from V and 1 base from J, the gap between germline ends came to 10 bases. This CDR3 has 13 amino acids. In DNA, the CDR3 is TGTGCCTGGACCCCGGGCCCGAACACTGAAGCTTTCTTT. The encoded protein is CAWTPGPNTEAFF. The whole variable domain, filled in from reference TRBV30 and TRBJ1-1, reads SQTIHQWPATLVQPVGSPLSLECTVEGTSNPNLYWYRQAAGRGLQLLFYSVGIGQISSEVPQNLSASRPQDRQFILSSKKLLLSDSGFYLCAWTPGPNTEAFFGQGTRLTVV.

J is TRBJ2-7 and V is TRBV12-3 or TRBV12-4, with D possibly TRBD2 on 5 matching bases. The CDR3 has 14 amino acids. Between the trimmed V and J ends, which lost 7 bases and 0 bases, there was a span of 13 bases. The CDR3 DNA sequence: TGTGCCAGCACCCGGACTGCCAGCTCCTACGAGCAGTACTTC. It is translated as CASTRTASSYEQYF.

The V gene is TRBV29-1, the J gene TRBJ2-1, with 12 positions matching TRBD2. CDR1 SQVTM and CDR2 ANQGSEA come from the germline V gene. V lost 1 base to trimming and J lost 3 bases; unmatched junction nucleotides: 4. This CDR3 contains 16 residues. CDR3 nucleotide sequence: TGCAGCGTTGAAGCCGGACTAGCGGGATACTACAATGAGCAGTTCTTC. Translated: CSVEAGLAGYYNEQFF.

This clonotype turned up a few times. An end of the junction differs from the germline gene, which may be a read error. This chain uses TRBV2 with TRBJ1-5, with TRBD1 matching over 7 bases. This CDR3 contains 13 residues. The germline CDR1 and CDR2 sequences are SNHLY and FYNNEI. CDR3: CASIETGDQPQHF. The CDR3, as DNA: TGTGCCAGCATTGAAACAGGGGATCAGCCCCAGCATTTT.

There are a few counts of this clonotype. The chain carries TRBV28 and TRBJ2-7; D call uncertain. Trimming took 5 bases from V and 6 from J, leaving 11 bases between them. The CDR3 contains 12 residues. In germline, CDR1 is MDHEN, CDR2 SYDVKM. CDR3 nucleotide sequence: TGTGCCAGCAGTCACGGATCACCCGAGCAGTACTTC. Translation gives CASSHGSPEQYF.

The chain recombines TRBV10-3 with TRBJ2-1; 10 nucleotides align to TRBD2. Germline V gene data show CDR1 as ENHRY and CDR2 as SYGVKD. Unmatched junction bases numbered 6, after V lost 4 bases and J lost 6 bases. The CDR3 is made up of 15 amino acids. The CDR3 nucleotides are TGTGCCATCAGTGTGGGGACTAGCGCTTCCAATGAGCAGTTCTTC. It translates to CAISVGTSASNEQFF.

This clonotype appeared many times. The chain recombines TRBV7-6 with TRBJ1-6; D may be TRBD1 (6 bases). The CDR3 is made up of 13 amino acids. With 4 bases removed from V and 9 bases from J, the gap between germline ends came to 10 bases. Germline CDR1 and CDR2: SGHVS and FNYEAQ. CDR3 sequence reads: CASSSTGSSPLHF. The CDR3 DNA follows: TGTGCCAGCAGCTCCACAGGGTCTTCACCCCTCCACTTT.

Only a few counts were recorded for this clonotype. The chain is built from TRBV12-3 or TRBV12-4 and TRBJ2-1; the D gene is possibly TRBD2 (5 bases). Trimming took 4 bases from V and 0 from J, leaving 19 bases between them. The length of the CDR3 is 18 residues. The CDR3 coding sequence is TGTGCCAGCAGTTCCCTCGGTGGGGATAGCGCCTCCTACAATGAGCAGTTCTTC. It is translated as CASSSLGGDSASYNEQFF.

This clonotype turned up a few times. V and J are TRBV9 and TRBJ2-1; TRBD2 is a possible D gene (6 bases). The CDR3 is made up of 13 amino acids. V was trimmed by 0 bases and J by 9 bases, leaving 10 bases between them. Germline-derived CDR1 and CDR2 are SGDLS and YYNGEE. The CDR3 region is CASSVDGGTEQFF. CDR3 sequence (DNA): TGTGCCAGCAGCGTAGACGGGGGTACTGAGCAGTTCTTC. Drawing the rest from reference TRBV9 and TRBJ2-1, the complete variable domain is DSGVTQTPKHLITATGQRVTLRCSPRSGDLSVYWYQQSLDQGLQFLIQYYNGEERAKGNILERFSAQQFPDLHSELNLSSLELGDSALYFCASSVDGGTEQFFGPGTRLTVL.

Only a few counts were recorded for this clonotype. The chain combines TRBV29-1 with TRBJ2-3; 8 bases agree with TRBD2. This CDR3 has 13 residues. The V and J ends lost 8 bases and 2 bases, in that order; junction bases with no gene match: 6. Germline lookup yields CDR1 SQVTM and CDR2 ANQGSEA. The DNA of the CDR3 is TGCAGCAGCGGGAGTGGGCACACAGATACGCAGTATTTT. It specifies CSSGSGHTDTQYF.

This clonotype was recorded many times. The chain combines TRBV28 with TRBJ1-5; tentative D call: TRBD1 (5 bases). Germline values: CDR1 MDHEN, CDR2 SYDVKM. The CDR3 runs 15 residues. Trimming left V 2 bases short and J 3 bases short, with 11 bases between. CDR3 in amino acids: CASSLPTGPNQPQHF. The CDR3 DNA sequence: TGTGCCAGCAGTTTACCAACAGGACCCAATCAGCCCCAGCATTTT.

This clonotype has only a few counts. The V and J genes are TRBV18 and TRBJ1-1, with a weak D call TRBD1 (6 bases). V was trimmed by 3 bases and J by 4 bases, leaving 12 bases between them. The CDR3 sequence is 14 residues long. Per the germline V gene, CDR1 is KGHSH and CDR2 is LQKENI. In DNA form, the CDR3 reads TGTGCCAGCTCACCCCAACTGGACAGCACTGAAGCTTTCTTT. Amino acid sequence: CASSPQLDSTEAFF.

In its sample, this clonotype was seen many times. The V and J genes are TRBV4-2 and TRBJ2-3; TRBD2 might be the D (6 bases). The V gene's germline CDR1 is LGHNA and CDR2 YNFKEQ. This CDR3 is built from 14 residues. Trimming took 4 bases from V and 1 from J, leaving 9 bases between them. CDR3 in amino acids: CASSPGLGTDTQYF. The CDR3 DNA sequence: TGTGCCAGCAGCCCGGGACTTGGCACAGATACGCAGTATTTT.

The chain recombines TRBV11-2 with TRBJ2-4, with 11 bases matching TRBD1. CDR3 length: 13 residues. The ends lost 6 bases at V and 15 bases at J; junction bases unmatched: 10. Germline V CDR1 and CDR2: SGHAT, FQNNGV. The CDR3 reads CASSPTGTGGRYF. The CDR3 nucleotides read TGTGCCAGCAGTCCGACCGGGACAGGGGGTCGGTACTTC.

The chain combines TRBV7-8 with TRBJ1-5; unclear D gene. Trimming removed 1 base at V and 5 bases at J, with 9 bases between. The CDR3 totals 14 residues. The germline V gene has CDR1 SGHVS and CDR2 FQNEAQ. The CDR3 reads CASSLVGLDQPQHF. CDR3 sequence (DNA): TGTGCCAGCAGCTTAGTAGGGTTGGATCAGCCCCAGCATTTT. The full variable domain, its missing parts supplied by reference TRBV7-8 and TRBJ1-5, is GAGVSQSPRYKVAKRGQDVALRCDPISGHVSLFWYQQALGQGPEFLTYFQNEAQLDKSGLPSDRFFAERPEGSVSTLKIQRTQQEDSAVYLCASSLVGLDQPQHFGDGTRLSIL.

The rearrangement links TRBV6-2 or TRBV6-3 to TRBJ2-2; 12 bases fit TRBD1. V shed 6 bases, J shed 5 bases, and the junction held 7 bases outside the gene matches. Germline values: CDR1 MNHEY, CDR2 SVGEGT. CDR3 size: 16 residues. In nucleotides, the CDR3 is TGTGCCAGCAGGCCAGGGACAGGGGGCCGAACCGGGGAGCTGTTTTTT. Amino acid sequence: CASRPGTGGRTGELFF.

This clonotype has at least ten counts. This rearrangement joins TRBV7-6 to TRBJ2-1, with D uncertain. CDR1 is SGHVS and CDR2 is FNYEAQ in the germline V gene. The CDR3 is made up of 11 amino acids. Trimming shortened V by 6 bases and J by 9 bases, and 9 bases separated the two germline ends. CDR3 in amino acids: CASRANSEQFF. CDR3 nucleotide sequence: TGTGCCAGCAGGGCAAATAGTGAGCAGTTCTTC. The whole variable domain, remainder taken from reference TRBV7-6 and TRBJ2-1, is GAGVSQSPRYKVTKRGQDVALRCDPISGHVSLYWYRQALGQGPEFLTYFNYEAQQDKSGLPNDRFSAERPEGSISTLTIQRTEQRDSAMYRCASRANSEQFFGPGTRLTVL.

As DNA, the CDR3 is TGCAGTGCTAAAGTTAGCTCCTACGAGCAGTACTTC. Protein: CSAKVSSYEQYF. V is TRBV20-1 and J is TRBJ2-7; D is ambiguous. This CDR3 spans 12 amino acids. Per germline, CDR1 DFQATT and CDR2 SNEGSKA (reference sequence). Trimming pared 4 bases from V and 0 bases from J, leaving 7 bases between.